The entry that follows covers one T cell receptor beta chain sequence. The data stem from a study of T cell changes during pregnancy in multiple sclerosis. Some clones are missing from TCRdb's copy, which holds only in-frame ones; the method was immunoSEQ multiplex PCR. Of about 43,000 clones in the sample, approximately 91% were seen once. Trimming took off 6 bases at V and 2 bases at J, with 13 bases between the two ends. The germline V gene has CDR1 MNHNY and CDR2 SVGAGI (reference sequence). The CDR3 length is 15 residues. The sequence was collected from a female donor with multiple sclerosis, enrolled in a pregnancy study. Source material: PBMCs (not recorded whether the cells were cultured). The chain uses TRBV6-6 and TRBJ2-2, with a weak D call TRBD2 (5 bases). CDR3 DNA: TGTGCCAGCAGCCGACTAAGCGGAAACACCGGGGAGCTGTTTTTT. This sequence encodes CASSRLSGNTGELFF.